The rows below give T cell receptor beta chains drawn from one sample of a study of a mutant IDH1 vaccine in newly diagnosed glioma. Profiled with immunoSEQ multiplex PCR; TCRdb holds only in-frame clones, not every one. This table has approximately 70,000 clones, approximately 79% appearing once. The sequenced sample was PBMCs, obtained from a glioma patient treated with radiotherapy, temozolomide or both. These receptors were collected from a man aged 45-60 years with glioma. Both conserved end residues are part of each CDR3. Each record gives: D gene, CDR3 length, J gene, V gene, clone size, CDR3 protein, CDR3 DNA. The D gene is left open where the match is weak. Some rows have no size entry. The others give once, few or many, or a class for an expanded clone.

NA | 12 | TRBJ2-3 | TRBV7-9 | NA | CASSLVGDTQYF | TGTGCCAGCAGCTTAGTCGGTGATACGCAGTATTTT
NA | 13 | TRBJ2-7 | TRBV6-5 | once | CASSARDAYEQYF | TGTGCCAGCAGCGCCCGGGACGCCTACGAGCAGTACTTC
NA | 12 | TRBJ2-7 | TRBV2 | NA | CASSRDSYEQYF | TGTGCCAGCAGTCGGGATTCGTACGAGCAGTACTTC
NA | 13 | TRBJ1-1 | TRBV6-5 | once | CASSLSKNTEAFF | TGTGCCAGCAGTTTGTCCAAGAACACTGAAGCTTTCTTT
NA | 14 | TRBJ2-4 | TRBV5-5 | NA | CASIDSGHKNIQYF | TGTGCCAGCATCGACTCGGGACACAAAAACATTCAGTACTTC
NA | 15 | TRBJ1-5 | TRBV7-2 | NA | CASSFDLRVLQPQHF | TGTGCCAGCAGCTTCGACCTCAGGGTCTTGCAGCCCCAGCATTTT
NA | 13 | TRBJ2-5 | TRBV18 | NA | CASSQGGPETQYF | TGTGCCAGCTCTCAAGGGGGACCGGAGACCCAGTACTTC
NA | 13 | TRBJ1-5 | TRBV11-2 | NA | CASSLVTNQPQHF | TGTGCCAGCAGCTTAGTTACCAATCAGCCCCAGCATTTT
TRBD1 | 13 | TRBJ1-1 | TRBV13 | NA | CASSHRQGGAAFF | TGTGCCAGCAGCCACAGACAGGGGGGAGCCGCTTTCTTT
NA | 13 | TRBJ2-5 | TRBV9 | NA | CASSTGSTETQYF | TGTGCCAGCAGCACAGGGAGTACAGAGACCCAGTACTTC
NA | 12 | TRBJ2-7 | TRBV7-2 | NA | CASSPRAYEQYF | TGTGCCAGCAGCCCAAGAGCCTACGAGCAGTACTTC
NA | 15 | TRBJ2-7 | TRBV5-6 | NA | CASSLAGQGEYEQYF | TGTGCCAGCAGCTTGGCGGGGCAGGGAGAGTACGAGCAGTACTTC
NA | 14 | TRBJ1-5 | TRBV30 | NA | CAWSVGQINQPQHF | TGTGCCTGGAGTGTAGGACAGATCAATCAGCCCCAGCATTTT
TRBD1 | 17 | TRBJ1-5 | TRBV5-6 | NA | CASSLGLGQGNNQPQHF | TGTGCCAGCAGCTTGGGGCTGGGACAGGGCAACAATCAGCCCCAGCATTTT
NA | 13 | TRBJ2-3 | TRBV7-7 | NA | CASSPFSTDTQYF | TGTGCTAGCAGCCCCTTCAGCACAGATACGCAGTATTTT
TRBD1 | 14 | TRBJ2-5 | TRBV25-1 | NA | CASSAGQGRETQYF | TGTGCCAGCAGTGCCGGACAGGGGCGAGAGACCCAGTACTTC
NA | 14 | TRBJ2-2 | TRBV11-3 | NA | CASRVGGDTGELFF | TGTGCCAGCAGAGTAGGAGGGGACACCGGGGAGCTGTTTTTT
NA | 11 | TRBJ1-5 | TRBV9 | NA | CASSVEQPQHF | TGTGCCAGCAGCGTGGAACAGCCCCAGCATTTT
NA | 11 | TRBJ1-1 | TRBV6-5 | NA | CASSQGAEAFF | TGTGCCAGCAGCCAGGGCGCTGAAGCTTTCTTT
NA | 11 | TRBJ1-1 | TRBV20-1 | NA | CSARDFPEAFF | TGCAGTGCTAGAGATTTTCCTGAAGCTTTCTTT
NA | 14 | TRBJ1-3 | TRBV10-1 | NA | CASSRTSSGNTIYF | TGCGCCAGCAGCCGGACAAGCTCTGGAAACACCATATATTTT
NA | 13 | TRBJ1-1 | TRBV30 | NA | CATGAPVGSEAFF | TGTGCCACCGGGGCTCCCGTCGGGAGTGAAGCTTTCTTT
TRBD1 | 15 | TRBJ1-6 | TRBV18 | few | CASSKGTGSGSPLHF | TGTGCCAGCTCTAAAGGGACAGGGAGTGGTTCACCCCTCCACTTT
NA | 16 | TRBJ2-5 | TRBV19 | NA | CASSMWGRGGRETQYF | TGTGCCAGTAGTATGTGGGGCAGGGGGGGAAGAGAGACCCAGTACTTC
NA | 14 | TRBJ2-1 | TRBV7-2 | NA | CASSSGVMVGEQFF | TGTGCCAGCAGCTCCGGCGTAATGGTGGGTGAGCAGTTCTTC
NA | 16 | TRBJ1-1 | TRBV18 | NA | CASSPGAGALNTEAFF | TGTGCCAGCTCACCAGGAGCAGGGGCCTTAAACACTGAAGCTTTCTTT
NA | 14 | TRBJ1-5 | TRBV6-5 | NA | CASSRTGSNQPQHF | TGTGCCAGCAGCAGAACAGGTAGCAATCAGCCCCAGCATTTT
TRBD1 | 15 | TRBJ1-5 | TRBV2 | few | CASSEGGQGNQPQHF | TGTGCCAGCAGTGAGGGGGGACAGGGGAATCAGCCCCAGCATTTT
TRBD1 | 16 | TRBJ1-1 | TRBV27 | NA | CASSLGQGALPTEAFF | TGTGCCAGCAGTTTAGGACAGGGGGCGCTCCCCACCGAAGCTTTCTTT
NA | 14 | TRBJ1-5 | TRBV28 | NA | CATSLGRGDQPQHF | TGTGCCACCAGTTTAGGAAGGGGGGATCAGCCCCAGCATTTT
NA | 15 | TRBJ2-3 | TRBV21-1 | NA | CASSGDRAPDGTQYF | TGTGCCAGCAGCGGGGACAGGGCCCCAGATGGTACGCAGTATTTT
NA | 16 | TRBJ2-1 | TRBV18 | NA | CASSPPGRNSYNEQFF | TGTGCCAGCTCACCACCCGGGCGGAATTCCTACAATGAGCAGTTCTTC
NA | 14 | TRBJ2-2 | TRBV27 | NA | CATQRLIATGELFF | TGTGCCACCCAGCGGCTAATCGCCACCGGGGAGCTGTTTTTT
TRBD2 | 16 | TRBJ2-2 | TRBV5-1 | NA | CASSLAGSGGTGELFF | TGCGCCAGCAGCTTGGCTGGTAGCGGGGGTACCGGGGAGCTGTTTTTT
NA | 17 | TRBJ2-2 | TRBV9 | NA | CASSNKIRAYNPGELFF | TGTGCCAGCAGCAATAAGATCCGGGCCTACAACCCCGGGGAGCTGTTTTTT
NA | 14 | TRBJ1-5 | TRBV30 | once | CAWSRRGPYQPQHF | TGTGCCTGGAGTCGCCGGGGTCCCTATCAGCCCCAGCATTTT
NA | 13 | TRBJ2-2 | TRBV6-4 | NA | CASSDSRTGELFF | TGTGCCAGCAGTGACTCTCGGACCGGGGAGCTGTTTTTT
NA | 16 | TRBJ1-3 | TRBV19 | NA | CASSIQDTAGGNTIYF | TGTGCCAGTAGTATCCAGGATACGGCAGGTGGAAACACCATATATTTT
NA | 14 | TRBJ1-5 | TRBV27 | NA | CASSLGDSNQPQHF | TGTGCCAGCAGTTTAGGGGACAGCAATCAGCCCCAGCATTTT
NA | 17 | TRBJ1-5 | TRBV1 | NA | CTSSQDLFRGSNQPQHF | TGCACCAGCAGCCAAGATCTTTTCCGAGGGAGCAATCAGCCCCAGCATTTT
NA | 15 | TRBJ1-1 | TRBV11-2 | NA | CASSRPGRENTEAFF | TGTGCCAGCAGCCGACCGGGACGGGAGAACACTGAAGCTTTCTTT
NA | 15 | TRBJ1-2 | TRBV29-1 | once | CSVEGGNKNRYGYTF | TGCAGCGTTGAAGGTGGGAACAAGAACCGCTATGGCTACACCTTC
NA | 13 | TRBJ2-7 | TRBV27 | NA | CASSLRVSYEQYF | TGTGCCAGCAGTTTGCGGGTTTCCTACGAGCAGTACTTC
NA | 13 | TRBJ2-7 | TRBV5-5 | NA | CASRWDLAGEQYF | TGTGCCAGCAGATGGGACCTAGCTGGGGAGCAGTACTTC
NA | 14 | TRBJ1-1 | TRBV5-1 | once | CASSSPEMNTEAFF | TGCGCCAGCAGCTCCCCGGAAATGAACACTGAAGCTTTCTTT
TRBD1 | 15 | TRBJ2-2 | TRBV6-5 | few | CASSSDRGGGRELFF | TGTGCCAGCAGTTCCGACAGGGGTGGGGGGCGGGAGCTGTTTTTT
NA | 15 | TRBJ1-1 | TRBV5-4 | NA | CASSLWEAVNTEAFF | TGTGCCAGCAGCTTGTGGGAGGCAGTGAACACTGAAGCTTTCTTT
TRBD1 | 16 | TRBJ2-7 | TRBV6-6 | NA | CASSYSRDSPSYEQYF | TGTGCCAGCAGTTACTCCCGGGACAGCCCATCCTACGAGCAGTACTTC
NA | 13 | TRBJ1-2 | TRBV5-4 | NA | CASSLEKNYGYTF | TGTGCCAGCAGCTTGGAGAAGAACTATGGCTACACCTTC
NA | 15 | TRBJ2-7 | TRBV19 | NA | CASTKGGPERSEQYF | TGTGCCAGTACCAAAGGGGGTCCCGAAAGGTCCGAGCAGTACTTC
NA | 12 | TRBJ2-7 | TRBV5-6 | NA | CASSSQAYEQYF | TGTGCCAGCAGCTCACAGGCCTACGAGCAGTACTTC
NA | 12 | TRBJ2-3 | TRBV29-1 | NA | CSVDRGTDTQYF | TGCAGCGTTGACCGGGGAACAGATACGCAGTATTTT
NA | 14 | TRBJ1-1 | TRBV7-2 | once | CASSLGAQNTEAFF | TGTGCCAGCAGCTTAGGTGCACAGAACACTGAAGCTTTCTTT
TRBD1 | 16 | TRBJ2-3 | TRBV29-1 | few | CSVERADRGKADTQYF | TGCAGCGTTGAAAGGGCCGACAGGGGAAAGGCAGATACGCAGTATTTT
NA | 15 | TRBJ2-5 | TRBV5-4 | NA | CASSNKRDGGETQYF | TGTGCCAGCAGCAACAAGAGGGACGGTGGAGAGACCCAGTACTTC
NA | 15 | TRBJ2-7 | TRBV30 | NA | CAWRSTGPSSYEQYF | TGTGCCTGGAGGTCCACAGGACCGAGCTCCTACGAGCAGTACTTC
NA | 16 | TRBJ1-1 | TRBV7-8 | NA | CASSLRVGQRDTEAFF | TGTGCCAGCAGCTTAAGGGTGGGCCAGCGGGACACTGAAGCTTTCTTT
TRBD1 | 13 | TRBJ1-5 | TRBV19 | NA | CASSGTGGQPQHF | TGTGCCAGTAGTGGGACAGGGGGTCAGCCCCAGCATTTT
NA | 13 | TRBJ2-3 | TRBV29-1 | NA | CSVVSVPTDTQYF | TGCAGCGTTGTATCGGTCCCCACAGATACGCAGTATTTT
NA | 11 | TRBJ2-7 | TRBV6-5 | NA | CASSHGGEQYF | TGTGCCAGCAGCCACGGAGGTGAGCAGTACTTC